This T cell receptor beta chain was recorded in a study of glioma-infiltrating T cells after dendritic cell vaccination. Study-level results: No direct clonality-survival link was found; a diverse polyclonal response may matter.

On this clone itself: Its specificity is not known.

The primer mix had 60 V beta and 13 J beta primers. The protocol was immunoSEQ multiplex PCR, while the TCRdb copy is restricted to in-frame clones and leaves out a portion. The sample consists of approximately 90,000 clones, approximately 75% of them appearing once. The CDR3 is 16 amino acids. V was pared by 5 bases and J by 0 bases, with 7 bases of the junction left unmatched. In germline, CDR1 is SGHRS, CDR2 YFSETQ. Time point specified: after dendritic cell vaccination, including at tumor progression/relapse. The V gene is TRBV5-1, the J gene TRBJ2-3; 9 positions agree with TRBD1. The input for sequencing was blood, taken after dendritic cell vaccination. The TCR originated in a human donor with glioblastoma. Written as DNA, the CDR3 is TGCGCCAGCAGTCAGGGGACAGGGATGAGCACAGATACGCAGTATTTT. Translated: CASSQGTGMSTDTQYF.